This is a list of T cell receptor beta chains from one sample in a study of molecular identifiers for immune sequencing clone quantification. MiXCR, applied by TCRdb to the PCR reads, yields one record per CDR3 protein. The profile shows roughly 100,000 distinct CDR3 sequences, about 35% of them singletons. What was sequenced was naive CD8+ T cells from blood, with Jurkat cell RNA spiked in. The receptors derive from a human donor in good health. Some libraries in this study had Jurkat cell RNA spiked in. CDR3s include the opening cysteine and the closing phenylalanine or tryptophan. A D gene is named only where the DNA matches it firmly. Clone size is stated in some rows and not others, as once, few, many or a class when expanded.

d_call: .; clone_size: many; j_call: TRBJ1-1; v_call: TRBV7-2; cdr3_aa: CASSRRGEAFF; cdr3_nt: TGTGCCAGCAGCCGTAGGGGTGAAGCTTTCTTT
d_call: .; clone_size: few; j_call: TRBJ2-5; v_call: TRBV7-9; cdr3_aa: CASSPRGVYPSETQYF; cdr3_nt: TGTGCCAGCAGCCCCCGAGGGGTTTATCCCTCAGAGACCCAGTACTTC
d_call: .; clone_size: many; j_call: TRBJ1-1; v_call: TRBV7-9; cdr3_aa: CASSLAPVSENTEAFF; cdr3_nt: TGTGCCAGCAGCTTAGCGCCTGTGTCCGAGAACACTGAAGCTTTCTTT
d_call: TRBD1; clone_size: few; j_call: TRBJ2-7; v_call: TRBV7-9; cdr3_aa: CASSLPNTGGFTYEQYF; cdr3_nt: TGTGCCAGCAGCTTACCGAATACAGGGGGGTTTACCTACGAGCAGTACTTC
d_call: .; clone_size: .; j_call: TRBJ2-7; v_call: TRBV9; cdr3_aa: CASSVGGMNEQYF; cdr3_nt: TGTGCCAGCAGCGTTGGCGGGATGAATGAGCAGTACTTC
d_call: .; clone_size: few; j_call: TRBJ2-3; v_call: TRBV6-5; cdr3_aa: CASSYSGSSTDTQYF; cdr3_nt: TGTGCCAGCAGTTACTCTGGCTCTAGCACAGATACGCAGTATTTT
d_call: .; clone_size: .; j_call: TRBJ1-4; v_call: TRBV20-1; cdr3_aa: CSARDSPTNDKLFF; cdr3_nt: TGCAGTGCTAGGGACAGCCCAACTAATGATAAACTGTTTTTT
d_call: .; clone_size: few; j_call: TRBJ2-5; v_call: TRBV19; cdr3_aa: CASSIGWGMETQYF; cdr3_nt: TGTGCCAGTAGTATCGGCTGGGGGATGGAGACCCAGTACTTC
d_call: .; clone_size: .; j_call: TRBJ2-7; v_call: TRBV6-2/TRBV6-3; cdr3_aa: CASSYRRDHEQYF; cdr3_nt: TGTGCCAGCAGTTACCGCAGGGACCACGAGCAGTACTTC
d_call: .; clone_size: many; j_call: TRBJ2-2; v_call: TRBV2; cdr3_aa: CASSVSSARPNTGELFF; cdr3_nt: TGTGCCAGCAGTGTCTCGTCAGCCCGACCGAACACCGGGGAGCTGTTTTTT
d_call: .; clone_size: .; j_call: TRBJ2-7; v_call: TRBV6-2/TRBV6-3; cdr3_aa: CASMGVYEQSF; cdr3_nt: TGTGCCAGCATGGGGGTCTACGAGCAGTCCTTC
d_call: .; clone_size: many; j_call: TRBJ1-6; v_call: TRBV12-3/TRBV12-4; cdr3_aa: CATRTDSSYNSPLHF; cdr3_nt: TGTGCCACCAGGACAGACAGCTCCTATAATTCACCCCTCCACTTT
d_call: .; clone_size: .; j_call: TRBJ2-5; v_call: TRBV28; cdr3_aa: CASSLASKETQNF; cdr3_nt: TGTGCCAGCAGTCTAGCAAGTAAAGAGACCCAGAACTTC
d_call: TRBD1; clone_size: .; j_call: TRBJ2-7; v_call: TRBV20-1; cdr3_aa: CSARAEATGDTEQYF; cdr3_nt: TGCAGTGCTAGAGCCGAGGCGACAGGGGATACCGAGCAGTACTTC
d_call: TRBD2; clone_size: .; j_call: TRBJ2-7; v_call: TRBV20-1; cdr3_aa: CSASSLAVYEQYF; cdr3_nt: TGCAGTGCTAGTTCGCTAGCGGTCTACGAGCAGTACTTC
d_call: TRBD2; clone_size: .; j_call: TRBJ2-1; v_call: TRBV28; cdr3_aa: CASSLPPTSGRRNEQFF; cdr3_nt: TGTGCCAGCAGTCTCCCCCCGACTAGCGGGAGAAGGAATGAGCAGTTCTTC
d_call: .; clone_size: few; j_call: TRBJ2-7; v_call: TRBV9; cdr3_aa: CASSSQGSEQYF; cdr3_nt: TGTGCCAGCAGCTCACAGGGATCCGAGCAGTACTTC
d_call: TRBD2; clone_size: .; j_call: TRBJ2-5; v_call: TRBV12-3/TRBV12-4; cdr3_aa: CASSLTSAQETQYF; cdr3_nt: TGTGCCAGCAGTCTTACTAGCGCACAAGAGACCCAGTACTTC
d_call: .; clone_size: .; j_call: TRBJ1-5; v_call: TRBV28; cdr3_aa: CASSSDRDVGQPQHF; cdr3_nt: TGTGCCAGCAGTTCTGACCGGGACGTAGGCCAGCCCCAGCATTTT
d_call: .; clone_size: .; j_call: TRBJ1-5; v_call: TRBV7-9; cdr3_aa: CASSLDGNQPQHF; cdr3_nt: TGTGCCAGCAGCCTGGACGGCAATCAGCCCCAGCATTTT
d_call: .; clone_size: .; j_call: TRBJ2-7; v_call: TRBV9; cdr3_aa: CASSTSGLGEQYF; cdr3_nt: TGTGCCAGCAGCACTTCTGGCCTAGGCGAGCAGTACTTC
d_call: .; clone_size: .; j_call: TRBJ2-7; v_call: TRBV7-9; cdr3_aa: CASSLGQLFEQYF; cdr3_nt: TGTGCCAGCAGCTTGGGACAACTATTTGAGCAGTACTTC
d_call: TRBD1; clone_size: .; j_call: TRBJ2-3; v_call: TRBV9; cdr3_aa: CASSPHLIPARGISTDTQYF; cdr3_nt: TGTGCCAGCAGCCCACATCTCATTCCGGCCAGGGGGATTAGCACAGATACGCAGTATTTT
d_call: .; clone_size: few; j_call: TRBJ2-2; v_call: TRBV6-1; cdr3_aa: CASSEGVAGGELFF; cdr3_nt: TGTGCCAGCAGTGAAGGGGTCGCAGGCGGCGAGCTGTTTTTT
d_call: TRBD2; clone_size: few; j_call: TRBJ2-5; v_call: TRBV27; cdr3_aa: CASKAGVAGGETQYF; cdr3_nt: TGTGCCAGCAAGGCTGGAGTAGCGGGAGGTGAGACCCAGTACTTC
d_call: TRBD1; clone_size: few; j_call: TRBJ1-5; v_call: TRBV5-4; cdr3_aa: CASSSGTESNQPQHF; cdr3_nt: TGTGCCAGCAGCTCGGGGACAGAAAGCAATCAGCCCCAGCATTTT
d_call: .; clone_size: few; j_call: TRBJ2-7; v_call: TRBV27; cdr3_aa: CASSLANTYEQYF; cdr3_nt: TGTGCCAGCAGTTTAGCGAATACCTACGAGCAGTACTTC
d_call: TRBD2; clone_size: few; j_call: TRBJ2-1; v_call: TRBV19; cdr3_aa: CASVLKGGLAANSYNEQFF; cdr3_nt: TGTGCCAGCGTACTAAAGGGGGGACTAGCGGCCAACTCCTACAATGAGCAGTTCTTC
d_call: TRBD1; clone_size: .; j_call: TRBJ2-1; v_call: TRBV6-2/TRBV6-3; cdr3_aa: CASSWETGTVNEQFF; cdr3_nt: TGTGCCAGCAGTTGGGAGACAGGGACGGTTAATGAGCAGTTCTTC
d_call: .; clone_size: .; j_call: TRBJ1-2; v_call: TRBV7-8; cdr3_aa: CASSLGRDYGYTF; cdr3_nt: TGTGCCAGCAGCTTAGGCAGAGACTATGGCTACACCTTC
d_call: .; clone_size: .; j_call: TRBJ2-4; v_call: TRBV5-6; cdr3_aa: CASSSAAGIAKNIQYF; cdr3_nt: TGTGCCAGCAGTTCGGCGGCCGGTATAGCCAAAAACATTCAGTACTTC
d_call: .; clone_size: .; j_call: TRBJ2-3; v_call: TRBV5-6; cdr3_aa: CASSYLGRSTDTQYF; cdr3_nt: TGTGCCAGCTCCTATTTAGGCAGGAGCACAGATACGCAGTATTTT
d_call: TRBD2; clone_size: .; j_call: TRBJ2-5; v_call: TRBV6-5; cdr3_aa: CASSYSLAGEGETQYF; cdr3_nt: TGTGCCAGCAGTTACTCTTTAGCGGGAGAGGGAGAGACCCAGTACTTC
d_call: .; clone_size: .; j_call: TRBJ1-1; v_call: TRBV4-2; cdr3_aa: CASSQIAGASEAFF; cdr3_nt: TGTGCCAGCAGCCAAATAGCAGGGGCCAGTGAAGCTTTCTTT
d_call: .; clone_size: many; j_call: TRBJ2-5; v_call: TRBV20-1; cdr3_aa: CSARDTGVMLTQYF; cdr3_nt: TGCAGTGCTAGAGATACCGGAGTTATGTTGACCCAGTACTTC
d_call: .; clone_size: few; j_call: TRBJ2-5; v_call: TRBV28; cdr3_aa: CASSFVLMAGSTQETQYF; cdr3_nt: TGTGCCAGCAGTTTCGTTTTAATGGCGGGGAGTACCCAAGAGACCCAGTACTTC
d_call: .; clone_size: few; j_call: TRBJ2-7; v_call: TRBV20-1; cdr3_aa: CSAPQVNRAHYEQYF; cdr3_nt: TGCAGTGCTCCTCAGGTTAACAGGGCCCACTACGAGCAGTACTTC
d_call: TRBD1; clone_size: .; j_call: TRBJ2-5; v_call: TRBV6-6; cdr3_aa: CACSYSGQGLQETQYF; cdr3_nt: TGTGCCTGCAGTTACTCCGGACAGGGGCTGCAAGAGACCCAGTACTTC
d_call: .; clone_size: .; j_call: TRBJ2-3; v_call: TRBV9; cdr3_aa: CASTRSGTDTQYF; cdr3_nt: TGTGCCAGCACCAGAAGTGGGACAGATACGCAGTATTTT
d_call: TRBD2; clone_size: few; j_call: TRBJ2-2; v_call: TRBV6-5; cdr3_aa: CASSYSHPSSGRSAGELFF; cdr3_nt: TGTGCCAGCAGTTACTCCCACCCCTCTAGCGGGAGATCAGCCGGGGAGCTGTTTTTT
d_call: .; clone_size: few; j_call: TRBJ2-5; v_call: TRBV20-1; cdr3_aa: CSAAPPHAKKGETQYF; cdr3_nt: TGCAGTGCTGCCCCCCCTCATGCGAAAAAGGGGGAGACCCAGTACTTC
d_call: .; clone_size: few; j_call: TRBJ2-7; v_call: TRBV20-1; cdr3_aa: CSAWAESSSYEQYF; cdr3_nt: TGCAGTGCCTGGGCCGAGTCCTCCTCCTACGAGCAGTACTTC
d_call: TRBD2; clone_size: many; j_call: TRBJ2-3; v_call: TRBV28; cdr3_aa: CASSFQREITDTQYF; cdr3_nt: TGTGCCAGCAGTTTCCAGCGGGAGATCACAGATACGCAGTATTTT
d_call: TRBD2; clone_size: once; j_call: TRBJ2-3; v_call: TRBV6-6; cdr3_aa: CASRSAGEIDTQYF; cdr3_nt: TGTGCCAGCAGGTCGGCGGGAGAGATAGATACGCAGTATTTT
d_call: .; clone_size: .; j_call: TRBJ2-2; v_call: TRBV29-1; cdr3_aa: CSVEGAGVITGELFF; cdr3_nt: TGCAGCGTTGAAGGGGCAGGGGTTATCACCGGGGAGCTGTTTTTT
d_call: .; clone_size: few; j_call: TRBJ1-4; v_call: TRBV6-2/TRBV6-3; cdr3_aa: CASSYSGQFYATNEKLFF; cdr3_nt: TGTGCCAGCAGTTACTCCGGACAGTTTTATGCAACTAATGAAAAACTGTTTTTT